This T cell receptor (beta chain) was sequenced for a study of T cells in Graves' hyperthyroidism and ophthalmopathy. This CDR3 comprises 16 residues. Germline lookup yields CDR1 SGHTS and CDR2 YDEGEE. Trimming stripped 0 bases from V and 1 base from J, with 12 bases between. Researchers took RNA transcripts and amplified the TCR beta CDR3 regions from them. The HTBI set primed first-round TCR CDR3 RT-PCR. TCRdb passed the multiplex PCR reads through MiXCR, listing each CDR3 protein once. The table records about 560,000 distinct CDR3 sequences, 11% to 15% of them present only once. The clonotype comes from a woman in her thirties or forties with Graves' hyperthyroidism. The specimen sequenced was blood. V gene TRBV5-8 combines with J gene TRBJ2-3; D is unclear. CDR3 amino acids: CASSLAGGYGTDTQYF. CDR3 DNA: TGTGCCAGCAGCTTGGCCGGCGGCTATGGCACAGATACGCAGTATTTT.